The 25 T cell receptor beta chains below all came from one sample that was sequenced in a study of STAT5B mutations in CD4+ large granular lymphocyte leukemia. Profiled with immunoSEQ multiplex PCR; TCRdb holds only in-frame clones, not every one. The sample holds around 34,000 clones, roughly 80% seen once. Sequencing was carried out using CD4+ T cells from blood buffy coats. The receptor source for this set is a human donor in good health.

The chain combines TRBV11-2 with TRBJ2-1; D assignment may be TRBD1 or TRBD2 (5 bases each). Germline V lookup: CDR1 SGHAT, CDR2 FQNNGV. V lost 4 bases, J lost 15 bases, and 13 bases lay in between. The CDR3 runs 11 residues. For the CDR3, the DNA is TGTGCCAGCAGCTCTAGAGGGGTTACGTTCTTC. Its protein is CASSSRGVTFF.

The chain uses TRBV30 and TRBJ1-5; D is perhaps TRBD1 (5 bases). The CDR3 extends over 13 amino acids. The germline V and J ends were trimmed by 1 base and 7 bases, with 11 bases remaining between them. Germline V gene data show CDR1 as GTSNPN and CDR2 as SVGIG (reference sequence). Here the CDR3 reads CAWSAGGLQPQHF. The CDR3 nucleotides are TGTGCCTGGAGTGCGGGGGGTCTACAGCCCCAGCATTTT.

CDR3 region: CASSWSTPGELFF. The DNA for the CDR3 is TGTGCCAGCAGTTGGTCCACTCCCGGGGAGCTGTTTTTT. The chain employs TRBV27 and TRBJ2-2; D is undetermined. The CDR3 is 13 amino acids. V dropped 4 bases and J dropped 6 bases, with 9 bases sitting between them. Germline CDR1 is MNHEY and CDR2 is SMNVEV (reference sequence).

V is TRBV18 and J is TRBJ2-1; 7 bases line up with TRBD1. The V gene end was trimmed by 0 bases and the J gene end by 5 bases; junction bases not matched to a gene: 4. The CDR3 sequence is 15 residues long. Germline lookup yields CDR1 KGHSH and CDR2 LQKENI. The CDR3 nucleotides read TGTGCCAGCTCACCACCGGCCGACAGGGACAATGAGCAGTTCTTC. Translated: CASSPPADRDNEQFF. Variable domain in full (rest from reference TRBV18 and TRBJ2-1): NAGVMQNPRHLVRRRGQEARLRCSPMKGHSHVYWYRQLPEEGLKFMVYLQKENIIDESGMPKERFSAEFPKEGPSILRIQQVVRGDSAAYFCASSPPADRDNEQFFGPGTRLTVL.

The rearrangement links TRBV28 to TRBJ2-7; no clear D. V was clipped by 3 bases and J by 0 bases, with 9 bases between them. Germline V gene data show CDR1 as MDHEN and CDR2 as SYDVKM. The CDR3 spans 14 residues. The CDR3 protein is CASSLGSPSYEQYF. The CDR3 DNA follows: TGTGCCAGCAGTTTGGGCAGCCCCTCCTACGAGCAGTACTTC.

This clone was found a few times. CDR3 residues: CASSSSREQYF. Written as DNA, the CDR3 is TGTGCCAGCAGTTCGTCCCGCGAGCAGTACTTC. The J gene is TRBJ2-7, the V gene TRBV6-5; unclear D gene. The V end was cut by 4 bases, the J end by 6 bases, with 7 bases between. The CDR3 covers 11 residues. Germline CDR1 and CDR2: MNHEY and SVGAGI.

This chain's CDR3 is CASSPKTGGIANEQFF. As DNA, the CDR3 is TGTGCCAGCAGCCCAAAGACAGGGGGAATTGCAAATGAGCAGTTCTTC. The rearrangement uses TRBV9 and TRBJ2-1, with 9 bases lining up with TRBD1. CDR1 SGDLS and CDR2 YYNGEE come from the germline V gene. This CDR3 region has 16 residues. V shed 4 bases, J shed 7 bases, and the junction held 12 bases outside the gene matches.

J is TRBJ2-7 and V is TRBV11-2, with D maybe TRBD1 (5 bases). The CDR3 sequence is 14 residues long. The germline CDR1 and CDR2 sequences are SGHAT and FQNNGV. The V end was cut by 10 bases, the J end by 2 bases, with 18 bases between. The CDR3 nucleotides read TGTGCCACCTCAGGGCTCACTAAGGCCTACGAGCAGTACTTC. Translated: CATSGLTKAYEQYF.

J is TRBJ2-5 and V is TRBV5-1; D remains ambiguous. The germline V and J ends were trimmed by 1 base and 2 bases, with 6 bases remaining between them. The CDR3 runs 13 residues. Germline CDR1 reads SGHRS; CDR2 reads YFSETQ. As DNA, the CDR3 is TGCGCCAGCAGCTTGCCCAGTCAAGAGACCCAGTACTTC. Protein sequence: CASSLPSQETQYF.

The V gene is TRBV5-1, the J gene TRBJ2-1; TRBD2 matches 9 bases. The CDR3 is 19 residues long. J lost 6 bases, V lost 3 bases, and 19 bases had no gene match. The germline CDR1 and CDR2 sequences are SGHRS and YFSETQ. The CDR3 nucleotides are TGCGCCAGCAGCTCCTTCCGCGGGGGTAGCGGGAGCGGCATCAATGAGCAGTTCTTC. This codes for CASSSFRGGSGSGINEQFF. The full variable domain, rest sourced from reference TRBV5-1 and TRBJ2-1, is KAGVTQTPRYLIKTRGQQVTLSCSPISGHRSVSWYQQTPGQGLQFLFEYFSETQRNKGNFPGRFSGRQFSNSRSEMNVSTLELGDSALYLCASSSFRGGSGSGINEQFFGPGTRLTVL.

The chain couples TRBV6-5 to TRBJ2-5, with 8 bases aligning to TRBD2. The V and J ends lost 5 bases and 1 base, in that order; junction bases with no gene match: 6. CDR3 length: 15 residues. Germline V gene sequence: CDR1 MNHEY, CDR2 SVGAGI. CDR3 DNA sequence: TGTGCCAGCAGTCGAAGGGCGGGAGGCCAAGAGACCCAGTACTTC. Protein sequence: CASSRRAGGQETQYF.

The rearrangement uses TRBV5-1 and TRBJ2-7; 8 bases line up with TRBD1. Germline assignment: CDR1 SGHRS and CDR2 YFSETQ. The V gene end was trimmed by 1 base and the J gene end by 3 bases; junction bases not matched to a gene: 6. CDR3 length: 15 amino acids. The CDR3 here is CASSLITGGHYEQYF. Written as DNA, the CDR3 is TGCGCCAGCAGCTTGATCACAGGGGGACACTACGAGCAGTACTTC. Full variable domain (outside the CDR3, taken from reference TRBV5-1 and TRBJ2-7): KAGVTQTPRYLIKTRGQQVTLSCSPISGHRSVSWYQQTPGQGLQFLFEYFSETQRNKGNFPGRFSGRQFSNSRSEMNVSTLELGDSALYLCASSLITGGHYEQYFGPGTRLTVT.

The chain recombines TRBV1 with TRBJ2-7; the table's D call TRBD2 went unverified against the DNA. TRBV1 is tagged as a pseudogene. CDR3 length: 15 residues. The CDR3 protein is CTSSLLKEGTYEQYF. The CDR3 DNA reads as TGCACCAGCAGCCTCCTAAAGGAGGGAACTTACGAGCAGTACTTC.

The DNA for the CDR3 is TGTGCCTGGAGTAAGGGCGCTGGGGATGGCTACACCTTC. Amino acids: CAWSKGAGDGYTF. This chain joins TRBV30 and TRBJ1-2; D remains unclear. CDR1 is GTSNPN, CDR2 SVGIG, per germline (reference sequence). CDR3 size: 13 residues. V was pared by 2 bases and J by 6 bases, with 13 bases between.

V usage is TRBV6-5 and J usage is TRBJ2-1; 10 positions agree with TRBD2. CDR3 size: 15 residues. With 2 bases clipped from V and 10 bases from J, the junction kept 8 bases outside the gene matches. The germline CDR1 and CDR2 sequences are MNHEY and SVGAGI. The CDR3, as DNA: TGTGCCAGCAGTTACACAAGCGGGAGGGCCAGGGAGCAGTTCTTC. Its translation is CASSYTSGRAREQFF.

The V gene is TRBV15, the J gene TRBJ2-3; D may be TRBD1 (5 bases). The CDR3 covers 16 residues. Per germline, CDR1 LNHNV and CDR2 YYDKDF (reference sequence). The V gene lost 5 bases and the J gene lost 4 bases, with 19 bases spanning the gap. This CDR3 is CATSPEQGRVPDTQYF. Written as DNA, the CDR3 is TGTGCCACCAGCCCAGAACAAGGCAGGGTGCCAGATACGCAGTATTTT. The whole variable domain, remainder taken from reference TRBV15 and TRBJ2-3, is DAMVIQNPRYQVTQFGKPVTLSCSQTLNHNVMYWYQQKSSQAPKLLFHYYDKDFNNEADTPDNFQSRRPNTSFCFLDIRSPGLGDTAMYLCATSPEQGRVPDTQYFGPGTRLTVL.

In this sample, this clone turned up once. The CDR3 region is CASSQKARGEQYF. In nucleotides, the CDR3 is TGTGCCAGCAGCCAAAAGGCCCGAGGCGAGCAGTACTTC. The rearrangement links TRBV14 to TRBJ2-7; D is ambiguous. The CDR3 covers 13 residues. Germline CDR1 is SGHDN and CDR2 is FVKESK. Trimming took 2 bases from V and 6 from J, leaving 11 bases between them.

This chain links TRBV18 with TRBJ1-1; a weak D match, TRBD1 (5 bases). V lost 5 bases, J lost 1 base, and 17 bases lay in between. Germline V lookup: CDR1 KGHSH, CDR2 LQKENI. The CDR3 spans 16 residues. The CDR3 nucleotides read TGTGCCAGCTCAAAAAGGTCTTCAGGGACGAACACTGAAGCTTTCTTT. It yields the protein CASSKRSSGTNTEAFF.

The rearrangement joins TRBV7-7 to TRBJ2-5; 7 positions agree with TRBD2. V lost 1 base to trimming and J lost 0 bases; unmatched junction nucleotides: 2. CDR1 and CDR2 (germline): SSHAT, FNYEAQ (reference sequence). This CDR3 has 15 residues. The CDR3 region is CASSLGLAHQETQYF. In DNA, the CDR3 is TGTGCCAGCAGCTTAGGACTAGCCCACCAAGAGACCCAGTACTTC.

The chain couples TRBV10-1 to TRBJ2-3; no firm D call. Trimming took 8 bases from V and 4 from J, leaving 16 bases between them. The germline gives CDR1 WNHNN, CDR2 SYGVQD (reference sequence). The CDR3 has 14 residues. The CDR3 reads CASCPTGRADTQYF. The CDR3 DNA is TGCGCCAGCTGCCCGACTGGCCGCGCAGATACGCAGTATTTT.

The gene calls are TRBV10-1 and TRBJ1-1; D is unclear. The germline V and J ends were trimmed by 6 bases and 1 base, with 9 bases remaining between them. The CDR3 contains 13 residues. CDR1 is WNHNN, CDR2 SYGVQD, per germline (reference sequence). CDR3 DNA sequence: TGCGCCAGCAGACTGGCAAAGAACACTGAAGCTTTCTTT. This translates into CASRLAKNTEAFF.

The chain carries TRBV18 and TRBJ2-5; TRBD2 aligns across 8 bases. Germline loops: CDR1 KGHSH, CDR2 LQKENI. V gave up 3 bases and J gave up 5 bases; unmatched junction bases: 5. This CDR3 is built from 14 residues. DNA for the CDR3: TGTGCCAGCTCACCCGCAGCGGGAGAGGAGACCCAGTACTTC. It specifies CASSPAAGEETQYF.

The gene calls are TRBV27 and TRBJ2-3; TRBD2 matches at 12 bases. Germline lookup yields CDR1 MNHEY and CDR2 SMNVEV (reference sequence). CDR3 length equals 16 residues. The V segment lost 6 bases and the J segment 1 base; nucleotides outside the gene matches: 5. CDR3 sequence: CASRRGTSGRTDTQYF. In DNA, the CDR3 is TGTGCCAGCAGACGCGGGACTAGCGGGCGCACAGATACGCAGTATTTT.

The chain combines TRBV29-1 with TRBJ2-1; TRBD2 agrees at 11 bases. Germline CDR1 SQVTM, CDR2 ANQGSEA. The CDR3 length is 13 residues. Losses at the gene ends were 4 bases for V and 9 bases for J; bases not matched to a gene: 5. The CDR3 DNA is TGCAGCGTTGGTAGCGGGAGGGACGGTGAGCAGTTCTTC. This sequence encodes CSVGSGRDGEQFF.

The J gene is TRBJ2-5, the V gene TRBV18, with D unresolved. V lost 2 bases and J 4 bases, leaving 8 bases between the germline ends. The CDR3 has 13 residues. Germline V lookup: CDR1 KGHSH, CDR2 LQKENI. The CDR3 spells CASSPEDLETQYF. In DNA, the CDR3 is TGTGCCAGCTCACCAGAGGATCTAGAGACCCAGTACTTC. Combining the CDR3 with reference TRBV18 and TRBJ2-5 gives the whole variable domain NAGVMQNPRHLVRRRGQEARLRCSPMKGHSHVYWYRQLPEEGLKFMVYLQKENIIDESGMPKERFSAEFPKEGPSILRIQQVVRGDSAAYFCASSPEDLETQYFGPGTRLLVL.